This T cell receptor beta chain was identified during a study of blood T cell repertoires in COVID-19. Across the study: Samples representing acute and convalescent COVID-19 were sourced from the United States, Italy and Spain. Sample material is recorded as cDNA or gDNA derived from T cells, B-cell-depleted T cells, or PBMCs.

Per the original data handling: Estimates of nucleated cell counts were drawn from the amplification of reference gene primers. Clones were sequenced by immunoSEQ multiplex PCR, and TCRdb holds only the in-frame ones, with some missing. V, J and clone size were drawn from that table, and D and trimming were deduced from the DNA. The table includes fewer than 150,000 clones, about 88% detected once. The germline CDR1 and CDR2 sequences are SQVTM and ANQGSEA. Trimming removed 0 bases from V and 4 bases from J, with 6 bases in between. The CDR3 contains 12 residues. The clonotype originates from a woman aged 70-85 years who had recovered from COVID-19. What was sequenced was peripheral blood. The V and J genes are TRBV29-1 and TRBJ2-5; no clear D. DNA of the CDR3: TGCAGCGTTGAAGATCCCGGAGAGACCCAGTACTTC. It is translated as CSVEDPGETQYF.